This is a list of T cell receptor beta chains from one sample in a study of cytomegalovirus exposure and HLA in healthy donors. Assay used: immunoSEQ multiplex PCR; TCRdb lists only in-frame clones, some missing. The sample comprises about 130,000 clones, roughly nine tenths of which are singletons, and about 1.1% rests with the top ten. Sequencing was performed on PBMCs. All receptors derive from a woman under 30 in good health and CMV-seronegative. Both conserved end residues are part of each CDR3. D genes are given only for firm matches. Clone size, where shown, is once, few, many, or a class for clones that have expanded.

D gene | clone size | J gene | V gene | CDR3 DNA | CDR3 protein
NA | once | TRBJ2-4 | TRBV7-2 | TGTGCCAGCAGCGAGGCAGGGAACGGAAGGCTAGCCAAAAACATTCAGTACTTC | CASSEAGNGRLAKNIQYF
NA | NA | TRBJ1-4 | TRBV7-2 | TGTGCCAGCAGCTACACAGGCGAAAACGCGCATGAAAAACTGTTTTTT | CASSYTGENAHEKLFF
NA | NA | TRBJ2-1 | TRBV5-4 | TGTGCCAGCAGCTCCCGGGGAGCGCACAATGAGCAGTTCTTC | CASSSRGAHNEQFF
TRBD1 | NA | TRBJ1-5 | TRBV28 | TGTGCCAGCAGTTCGGGACAGGGTCCTTTACAGCCCCAGCATTTT | CASSSGQGPLQPQHF
NA | NA | TRBJ1-1 | TRBV6-1 | TGTGCCAGCAGTGAATCAGGTGAAGCTTTCTTT | CASSESGEAFF
NA | NA | TRBJ1-2 | TRBV5-1 | TGCGCCAGCAGCTTGGAGGGGACAACGAACTATGGCTACACCTTC | CASSLEGTTNYGYTF
TRBD1 | few | TRBJ1-2 | TRBV25-1 | TGTGCCAGCAGTCCAACGACAGGGGGCATAGTAGCGGGTGGCTACACCTTC | CASSPTTGGIVAGGYTF
NA | few | TRBJ2-7 | TRBV5-6 | TGTGCCAGCAGCTTGGCATACGAGCAGTACTTC | CASSLAYEQYF
TRBD1 | few | TRBJ2-1 | TRBV5-6 | TGTGCCAGCAAACGACAGGGGAATGAGCAGTTCTTC | CASKRQGNEQFF
NA | NA | TRBJ2-1 | TRBV29-1 | TGCAGCGTCGGGGGAAAGACCTACAATGAGCAGTTCTTC | CSVGGKTYNEQFF
TRBD2 | NA | TRBJ2-3 | TRBV6-1 | TGTGCCAGCAGTCTAGCGGACAGCACAGATACGCAGTATTTT | CASSLADSTDTQYF
NA | once | TRBJ2-1 | TRBV5-1 | TGCGCCAGCTCCTTCGGGGGCAATGAGCAGTTCTTC | CASSFGGNEQFF
TRBD1 | NA | TRBJ2-7 | TRBV15 | TGTGCCACGGGACAGGGTAGCGGGCCCGCCTACGAGCAGTACTTC | CATGQGSGPAYEQYF
NA | NA | TRBJ2-1 | TRBV7-7 | TGTGCCAGCAGCTTAGGGCAGGGATTTTCCCATGAGCAGTTCTTC | CASSLGQGFSHEQFF
NA | NA | TRBJ2-5 | TRBV30 | TGTGCCTGGAGTGAAAACTACCAAGAGACCCAGTACTTC | CAWSENYQETQYF
NA | NA | TRBJ1-1 | TRBV28 | TGTGCCAGCAGTTTATCCGAAACAGCTGAAGCTTTCTTT | CASSLSETAEAFF
NA | NA | TRBJ1-5 | TRBV6-1 | TGTGCCAGCAGTAATCGCCTAGACAATCAGCCCCAGCATTTT | CASSNRLDNQPQHF
NA | NA | TRBJ1-3 | TRBV28 | TGTGCCAGCAGGCGAGGGGGCTCTGGAAACACCATATATTTT | CASRRGGSGNTIYF
NA | NA | TRBJ1-5 | TRBV28 | TGTGCCAGCAGTTTCGACAGCCCGATTTATCAGCCCCAGCATTTT | CASSFDSPIYQPQHF
NA | few | TRBJ1-2 | TRBV18 | TGTGCCAGCTCACCAGGGGGGGACTATGGCTACACCTTC | CASSPGGDYGYTF
TRBD2 | NA | TRBJ2-1 | TRBV9 | TGTGCCAGCAGCCCCGGGACTAGCGGGACCAGGGCAGGGAATGAGCAGTTCTTC | CASSPGTSGTRAGNEQFF
TRBD2 | once | TRBJ2-2 | TRBV28 | TGTGCCAGCAGAACCAGCGGGGCGAACACCGGGGAGCTGTTTTTT | CASRTSGANTGELFF
NA | once | TRBJ2-3 | TRBV6-4 | TGTGCCAGCAGTGACTCGCGACTACTTGGTACGCAGTATTTT | CASSDSRLLGTQYF
NA | NA | TRBJ2-5 | TRBV7-2 | TGTGCCAGCAGCTTAGGGGGTCCCGGGACACGGCCAGGGACCCAGTACTTC | CASSLGGPGTRPGTQYF
TRBD2 | few | TRBJ2-7 | TRBV7-8 | TGTGCCAGCAGCTTAATCCTACAGAGGACTAGCGGGGAAGGGGCCAGAGAGCAGTACTTC | CASSLILQRTSGEGAREQYF
TRBD1 | NA | TRBJ1-1 | TRBV6-5 | TGTGCCAGCAGCCCCGGGACAGCCACAGAAGCTTTCTTT | CASSPGTATEAFF
TRBD1 | NA | TRBJ1-2 | TRBV4-1 | TGCGCCAGCAGCCAAGATCGACGCGACAGGGGGAAACCCTATGGCTACACCTTC | CASSQDRRDRGKPYGYTF
TRBD2 | NA | TRBJ2-5 | TRBV29-1 | TGCAGCAGTCTGCGGGGGGGGCAAGAGACCCAGTACTTC | CSSLRGGQETQYF
TRBD1 | NA | TRBJ1-2 | TRBV28 | TGTGCCAGCAACGGATCGGGCAGGGGGTCGGACTATGGCTACACCTTC | CASNGSGRGSDYGYTF
NA | few | TRBJ1-5 | TRBV30 | TGTGCCTGGAGTTTTCCTTTCCAGCCCCAGCATTTT | CAWSFPFQPQHF